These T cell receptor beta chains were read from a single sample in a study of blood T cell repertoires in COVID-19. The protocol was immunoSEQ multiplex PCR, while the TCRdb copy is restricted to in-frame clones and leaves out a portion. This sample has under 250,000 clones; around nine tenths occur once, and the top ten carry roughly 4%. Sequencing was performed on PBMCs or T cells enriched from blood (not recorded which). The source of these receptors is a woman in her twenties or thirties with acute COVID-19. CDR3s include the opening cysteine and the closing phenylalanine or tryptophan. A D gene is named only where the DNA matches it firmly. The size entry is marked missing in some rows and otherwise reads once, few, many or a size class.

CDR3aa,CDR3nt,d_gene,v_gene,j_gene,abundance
CAISEDRGNQPQHF,TGTGCCATCAGTGAAGACAGGGGGAATCAGCCCCAGCATTTT,TRBD1,TRBV10-3,TRBJ1-5,.
CARGTASSTNEKLFF,TGTGCCAGAGGGACTGCTTCATCAACTAATGAAAAACTGTTTTTT,.,TRBV2,TRBJ1-4,.
CASRTPRDTIYF,TGTGCCAGCAGGACCCCCCGGGACACCATATATTTT,.,TRBV12-3/TRBV12-4,TRBJ1-3,.
CASSYMGLRTETQYF,TGTGCCAGCAGTTATATGGGACTCAGGACGGAGACCCAGTACTTC,.,TRBV28,TRBJ2-5,few
CASRSDRGPTEAFF,TGTGCCAGCAGATCAGACAGGGGGCCCACTGAAGCTTTCTTT,TRBD1,TRBV7-2,TRBJ1-1,.
CASSYPGLAGANSIVRETQYF,TGTGCCAGCAGTTACCCGGGACTAGCGGGGGCAAACTCTATAGTCCGAGAGACCCAGTACTTC,TRBD2,TRBV6-2/TRBV6-3,TRBJ2-5,once
CASSPNLGHEQFF,TGTGCCAGCAGTCCCAATCTGGGCCATGAGCAGTTCTTC,.,TRBV6-4,TRBJ2-1,.
CASSVWRSIPGANVLTF,TGTGCCAGCAGCGTCTGGAGGTCTATTCCCGGGGCCAACGTCCTGACTTTC,.,TRBV11-2,TRBJ2-6,once
CATIGEYTEAFF,TGTGCCACCATCGGGGAGTACACTGAAGCTTTCTTT,.,TRBV7-9,TRBJ1-1,.
CSVEALAGVGETQYF,TGCAGCGTTGAGGCACTAGCGGGGGTCGGGGAGACCCAGTACTTC,TRBD2,TRBV29-1,TRBJ2-5,.
CASSLDSLNYGYTF,TGTGCCAGCAGCCTCGACAGCCTTAACTATGGCTACACCTTC,.,TRBV6-5,TRBJ1-2,.
CASGGRGQTDTQYF,TGTGCCAGCGGCGGGCGGGGGCAGACAGATACGCAGTATTTT,.,TRBV9,TRBJ2-3,.
CSVAGRGSGNYGYTF,TGCAGCGTTGCTGGGCGGGGGTCGGGGAACTATGGCTACACCTTC,.,TRBV29-1,TRBJ1-2,once
CASSYGRGQGYGYTF,TGTGCCAGCAGTTATGGAAGGGGACAGGGATATGGCTACACCTTC,TRBD1,TRBV6-6,TRBJ1-2,.
CASSLVGELTDTQYF,TGCGCCAGCAGCTTGGTTGGGGAGCTCACAGATACGCAGTATTTT,.,TRBV5-1,TRBJ2-3,.
CASSAGLARETQYF,TGTGCCAGCAGTGCAGGACTAGCGCGGGAGACCCAGTACTTC,TRBD2,TRBV25-1,TRBJ2-5,few
CASSIGSGISYEQYF,TGTGCCAGTAGTATTGGATCAGGGATATCCTACGAGCAGTACTTC,.,TRBV19,TRBJ2-7,once
CASSEALGVHQPQHF,TGTGCCAGCAGTGAAGCGCTAGGGGTCCATCAGCCCCAGCATTTT,.,TRBV2,TRBJ1-5,.
CASSVDRDSGANVLTF,TGTGCCAGCAGCGTAGACCGGGACTCTGGGGCCAACGTCCTGACTTTC,.,TRBV9,TRBJ2-6,.
CASSPGTGRSHEQYF,TGTGCCAGCAGCCCCGGGACAGGGAGGTCTCACGAGCAGTACTTC,TRBD1,TRBV14,TRBJ2-7,few
CATSSGGYNEQFF,TGTGCCACCAGTTCGGGGGGTTACAATGAGCAGTTCTTC,TRBD2,TRBV24-1,TRBJ2-1,.
CASVPGGQGAGELFF,TGTGCCAGCGTTCCCGGGGGACAGGGGGCCGGGGAGCTGTTTTTT,TRBD1,TRBV6-6,TRBJ2-2,.